This T cell receptor beta chain is from a study of blood T cell repertoires in COVID-19. In the study overall: The study drew acute and convalescent COVID-19 samples from the United States, Italy and Spain. PBMCs, B-cell-depleted T cells, or T cells were the source of the cDNA or gDNA that made up the material.

Authors' processing steps: Using reference gene primer amplification, nucleated cell counts were estimated. Measured with immunoSEQ multiplex PCR; TCRdb has only the in-frame clones, and not every one. Clone size and the V and J calls come from that table; the DNA yielded D and trimming. The table records roughly 120,000 clones, over 60% of them present only once. The CDR3 spans 14 residues. Trimming removed 6 bases from V and 7 bases from J; junction bases left unmatched: 8. Germline V gives CDR1 GTSNPN, CDR2 SVGIG (reference sequence). V usage is TRBV30 and J usage is TRBJ2-1, with TRBD2 identical over 11 bases. This TCR was sampled from an elderly woman with acute or convalescent COVID-19. Input material: peripheral blood. Here the CDR3 DNA reads TGTGCCTGCCTACTAGCGGGGGCTCCTAATGAGCAGTTCTTC. Translated: CACLLAGAPNEQFF.